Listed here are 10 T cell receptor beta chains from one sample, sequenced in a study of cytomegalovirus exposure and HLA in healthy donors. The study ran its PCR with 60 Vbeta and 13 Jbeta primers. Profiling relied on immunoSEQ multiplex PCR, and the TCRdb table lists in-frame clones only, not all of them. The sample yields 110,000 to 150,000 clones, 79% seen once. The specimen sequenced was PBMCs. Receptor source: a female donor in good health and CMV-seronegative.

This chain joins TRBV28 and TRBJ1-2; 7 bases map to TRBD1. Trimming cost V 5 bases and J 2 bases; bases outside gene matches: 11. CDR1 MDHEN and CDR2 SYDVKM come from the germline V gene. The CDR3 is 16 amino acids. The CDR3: CASSKPQTGRNYGYTF. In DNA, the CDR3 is TGTGCCAGCAGTAAACCTCAGACAGGGAGGAACTATGGCTACACCTTC.

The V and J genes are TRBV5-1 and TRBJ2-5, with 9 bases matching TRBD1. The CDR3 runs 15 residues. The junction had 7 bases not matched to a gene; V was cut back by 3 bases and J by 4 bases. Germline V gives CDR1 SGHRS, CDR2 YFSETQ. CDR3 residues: CASSSQGALGETQYF. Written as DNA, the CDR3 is TGCGCCAGCAGCTCACAGGGGGCGCTGGGAGAGACCCAGTACTTC.

CDR3 sequence (DNA): TGTGCCAGCAGCACCGACCCGAGGGGACAGGACAATGAAAAACTGTTTTTT. Protein: CASSTDPRGQDNEKLFF. V usage is TRBV9 and J usage is TRBJ1-4; the match to TRBD1 covers 8 bases. This CDR3 is 17 amino acids long. Germline V gives CDR1 SGDLS, CDR2 YYNGEE. Trimming removed 4 bases from V and 5 bases from J; junction bases left unmatched: 13.

DNA of the CDR3: TGTGCCTGGAGTAGGGGTGCACAGAGCTCTGGAAACACCATATATTTT. Translating it yields CAWSRGAQSSGNTIYF. This chain uses TRBV30 with TRBJ1-3, with D tentatively TRBD1 (5 bases). The CDR3 is 16 residues long. Trimming left V 2 bases short and J 0 bases short, with 14 bases between. CDR1 is GTSNPN, CDR2 SVGIG, per germline (reference sequence).

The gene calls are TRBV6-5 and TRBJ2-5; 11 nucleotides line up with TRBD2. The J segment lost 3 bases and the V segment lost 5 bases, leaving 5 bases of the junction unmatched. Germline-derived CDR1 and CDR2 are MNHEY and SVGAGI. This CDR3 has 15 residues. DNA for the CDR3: TGTGCCAGCAGTGGCGGGGGACTAGCGGAAGAGACCCAGTACTTC. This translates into CASSGGGLAEETQYF.

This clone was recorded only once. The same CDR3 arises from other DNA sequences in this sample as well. The CDR3 is CASSSGTGIYEQYF. The DNA for the CDR3 is TGCGCCAGCAGCTCCGGGACAGGGATCTACGAGCAGTACTTC. The J gene is TRBJ2-7, the V gene TRBV5-1; 9 positions agree with TRBD1. Germline assignment: CDR1 SGHRS and CDR2 YFSETQ. V shed 3 bases and J 3 bases; nucleotides not matched to a gene: 4. This CDR3 region has 14 residues.

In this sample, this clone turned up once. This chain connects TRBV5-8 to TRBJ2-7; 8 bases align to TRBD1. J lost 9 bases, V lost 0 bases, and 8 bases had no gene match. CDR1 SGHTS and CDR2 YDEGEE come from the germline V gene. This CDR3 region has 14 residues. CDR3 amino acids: CASSLVAGGGGQYF. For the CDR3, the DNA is TGTGCCAGCAGCTTGGTAGCAGGGGGCGGCGGGCAGTACTTC.

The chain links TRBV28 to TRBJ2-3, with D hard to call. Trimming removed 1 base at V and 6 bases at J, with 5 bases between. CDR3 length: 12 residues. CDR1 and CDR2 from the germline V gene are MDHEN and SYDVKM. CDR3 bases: TGTGCCAGCAGTTTATCTTTGGATACGCAGTATTTT. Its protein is CASSLSLDTQYF.

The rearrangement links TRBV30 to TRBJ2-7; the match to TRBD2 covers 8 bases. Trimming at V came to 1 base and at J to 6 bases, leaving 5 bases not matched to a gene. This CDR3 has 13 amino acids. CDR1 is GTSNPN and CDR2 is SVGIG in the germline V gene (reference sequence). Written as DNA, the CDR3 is TGTGCCTGGAGTGGAACGGGGGGGTCCGAGCAGTACTTC. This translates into CAWSGTGGSEQYF. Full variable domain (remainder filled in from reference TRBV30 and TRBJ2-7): SQTIHQWPATLVQPVGSPLSLECTVEGTSNPNLYWYRQAAGRGLQLLFYSVGIGQISSEVPQNLSASRPQDRQFILSSKKLLLSDSGFYLCAWSGTGGSEQYFGPGTRLTVT.

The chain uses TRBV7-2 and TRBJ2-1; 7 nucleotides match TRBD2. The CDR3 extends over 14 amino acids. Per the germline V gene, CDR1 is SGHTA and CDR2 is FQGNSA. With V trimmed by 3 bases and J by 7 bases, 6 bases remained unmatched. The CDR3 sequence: CASSFTGRGNEQFF. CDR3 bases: TGTGCCAGCAGCTTTACGGGGCGGGGGAATGAGCAGTTCTTC.